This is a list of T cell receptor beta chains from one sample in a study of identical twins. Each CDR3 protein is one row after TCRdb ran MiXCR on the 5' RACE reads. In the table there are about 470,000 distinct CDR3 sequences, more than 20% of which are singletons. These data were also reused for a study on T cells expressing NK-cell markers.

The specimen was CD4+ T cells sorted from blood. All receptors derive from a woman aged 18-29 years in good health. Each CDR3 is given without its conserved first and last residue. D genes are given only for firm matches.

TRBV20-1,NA,SARPFRPSSYEQY
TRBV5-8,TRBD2,ASRKRGTYEQY
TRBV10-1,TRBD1,ASTTGTGNTGELF
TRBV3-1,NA,ASRGRGGGETQY
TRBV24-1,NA,ATSDLLTIQGTPYEQY
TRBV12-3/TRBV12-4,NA,ASSSHGAISYEQY
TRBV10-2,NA,ASSLQNSNQPQH
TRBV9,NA,ASSVTIAVDTEAF
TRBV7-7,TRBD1,ASSLDRGGIQY
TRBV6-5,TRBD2,ASSYSRTSSGNEQF
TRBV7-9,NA,ASSLGRQGQETQY
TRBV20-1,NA,SARALARSYNEQF
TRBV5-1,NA,ASSSPGAGTEAF
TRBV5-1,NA,ASSFSGGGYYEQY
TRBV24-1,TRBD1,ATSLQGSGELF
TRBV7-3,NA,ASSLTSGDTGELF
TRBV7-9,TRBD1,ASTQGEYNEQF